The clone carrying this T cell receptor beta chain was found once. The sample originates from a study of T cell changes during pregnancy in multiple sclerosis. Data came from immunoSEQ multiplex PCR; TCRdb stores just in-frame clones and leaves some out. The table includes 70,000 to 80,000 clones, 90% to 95% detected once. The V gene end was trimmed by 0 bases and the J gene end by 2 bases; junction bases not matched to a gene: 7. Germline loops: CDR1 LGHNA, CDR2 YSLEER. The CDR3 has 17 residues. The J gene is TRBJ2-1, the V gene TRBV4-3, with 7 nucleotides matching TRBD2. The sample was peripheral blood, taken in the third trimester of pregnancy. The receptor was isolated from a female donor with multiple sclerosis, enrolled in a pregnancy study. The CDR3 DNA is TGCGCCAGCAGCCAAGATCGGTGGGCGGGGGCCTACAATGAGCAGTTCTTC. This translates into CASSQDRWAGAYNEQFF.